This T cell receptor (beta chain) derives from a study of PD-1 blockade in classical Hodgkin lymphoma. Study at large: Patients got intravenous nivolumab 3 mg/kg every 2 weeks.

All patients relapsed after autologous stem cell transplantation, and brentuximab vedotin exposure varied. Under best response, outcomes were complete response, partial response or progressive disease. Germline CDR1 reads SEHNR; CDR2 reads FQNEAQ (reference sequence). The V end lost 6 bases, the J end lost 7 bases, and 18 bases lay between the germline ends. The CDR3 totals 15 residues. Sequencing used immunoSEQ multiplex PCR; TCRdb keeps in-frame clones, though not all of them. This sample yields about 14,000 clones, of which roughly 87% are seen a single time; roughly 4.2% belongs to the top ten. This clonotype was obtained from a human donor with classical Hodgkin lymphoma. This sequence joins TRBV7-9 and TRBJ1-4; D is perhaps TRBD1 (5 bases). Source: peripheral blood mononuclear cells (PBMCs), taken at baseline. CDR3 loop: CASSSSRTGGEKLFF. CDR3 DNA sequence: TGTGCCAGCAGTTCGAGCAGGACCGGGGGTGAAAAACTGTTTTTT.